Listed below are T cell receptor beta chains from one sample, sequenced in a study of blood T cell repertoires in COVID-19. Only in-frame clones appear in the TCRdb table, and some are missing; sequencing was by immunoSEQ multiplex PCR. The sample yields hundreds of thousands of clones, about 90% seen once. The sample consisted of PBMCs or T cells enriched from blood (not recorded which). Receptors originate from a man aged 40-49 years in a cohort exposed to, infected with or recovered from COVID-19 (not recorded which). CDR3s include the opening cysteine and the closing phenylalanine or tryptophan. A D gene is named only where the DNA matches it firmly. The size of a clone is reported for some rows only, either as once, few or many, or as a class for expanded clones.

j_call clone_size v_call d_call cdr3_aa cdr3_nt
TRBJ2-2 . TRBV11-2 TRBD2 CASRILGLAGAGGELFF TGTGCCAGCAGAATACTGGGACTAGCGGGAGCGGGCGGGGAGCTGTTTTTT
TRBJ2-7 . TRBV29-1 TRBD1 CSVRIRDRDYEQYF TGCAGCGTTCGGATTAGGGACAGGGACTACGAGCAGTACTTC
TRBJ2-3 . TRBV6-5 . CASRNGASSDTQYF TGTGCCAGCAGGAACGGAGCATCTTCAGATACGCAGTATTTT
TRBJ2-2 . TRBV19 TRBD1 CASCRDRNTGELFF TGTGCCAGTTGCCGGGACAGAAACACCGGGGAGCTGTTTTTT
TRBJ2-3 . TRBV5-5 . CASSLFLNSADTQYF TGTGCCAGCAGCTTGTTCCTCAATAGCGCAGATACGCAGTATTTT
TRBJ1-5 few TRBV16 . CASSQSRGRNQPQHF TGTGCCAGCAGCCAATCCCGGGGGAGAAATCAGCCCCAGCATTTT
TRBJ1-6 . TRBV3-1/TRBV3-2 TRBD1 CASSQVQGANSPLHF TGTGCCAGCAGCCAAGTCCAGGGGGCAAATTCACCCCTCCACTTT
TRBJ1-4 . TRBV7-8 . CASSFTEQTNEKLFF TGTGCCAGCAGCTTTACCGAACAGACTAATGAAAAACTGTTTTTT
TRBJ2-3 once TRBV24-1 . CATSEPGPGGTDTQYF TGTGCCACCAGTGAACCGGGACCGGGGGGCACAGATACGCAGTATTTT
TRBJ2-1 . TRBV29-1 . CSVIRVSYNEQFF TGCAGCGTTATTCGCGTCTCCTACAATGAGCAGTTCTTC
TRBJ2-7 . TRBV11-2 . CASSLEAGASYEQYF TGTGCCAGCAGCTTAGAGGCAGGCGCCTCCTACGAGCAGTACTTC
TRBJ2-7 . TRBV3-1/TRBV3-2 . CASSLSGTPYEQYF TGTGCCAGCAGCCTCTCCGGGACACCGTACGAGCAGTACTTC
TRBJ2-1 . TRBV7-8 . CASSETGEAYNEQFF TGTGCCAGCAGCGAAACAGGGGAGGCCTACAATGAGCAGTTCTTC
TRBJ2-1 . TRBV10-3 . CAISESYGVTAVGLEQFF TGTGCCATCAGTGAGTCCTACGGTGTCACCGCCGTGGGGCTTGAGCAGTTCTTC
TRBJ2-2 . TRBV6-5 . CASSNSAPGELFF TGTGCCAGCAGTAATAGCGCCCCCGGGGAGCTGTTTTTT
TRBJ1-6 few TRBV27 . CASSLVGQGIPLHF TGTGCCAGCAGTTTGGTCGGGCAGGGCATACCCCTCCACTTT
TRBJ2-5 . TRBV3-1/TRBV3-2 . CASSQPSTVGETQYF TGTGCCAGCAGCCAACCGTCGACAGTAGGGGAGACCCAGTACTTC
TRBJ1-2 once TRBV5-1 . CASRAGELSGYTF TGCGCCAGCCGCGCAGGGGAATTGTCTGGCTACACCTTC
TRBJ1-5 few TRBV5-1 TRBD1 CASSQGVGSNQPQHF TGCGCCAGCAGCCAGGGGGTCGGGAGCAATCAGCCCCAGCATTTT
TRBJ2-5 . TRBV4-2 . CASSLHGQGGRETQYF TGTGCCAGCAGCCTCCATGGACAGGGAGGGAGAGAGACCCAGTACTTC
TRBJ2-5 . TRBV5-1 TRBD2 CASSRSLAGSPEETQYF TGCGCCAGCAGCCGGAGCCTAGCGGGATCTCCGGAGGAGACCCAGTACTTC
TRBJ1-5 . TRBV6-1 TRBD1 CASSESTGGNQPQHF TGTGCCAGCAGTGAGAGTACAGGGGGAAATCAGCCCCAGCATTTT
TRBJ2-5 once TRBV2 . CASSRGQETQYF TGTGCCAGCAGTCGGGGCCAAGAGACCCAGTACTTC
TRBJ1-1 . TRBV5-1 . CASSFGGVNTEAFF TGCGCCAGCAGCTTCGGGGGGGTGAACACTGAAGCTTTCTTT
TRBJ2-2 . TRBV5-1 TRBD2 CASSSMTSSNTGELFF TGCGCCAGCAGCTCCATGACTAGCTCGAACACCGGGGAGCTGTTTTTT
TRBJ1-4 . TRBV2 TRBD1 CASRSGTGNEKLFF TGTGCCAGCAGATCCGGGACAGGGAATGAAAAACTGTTTTTT
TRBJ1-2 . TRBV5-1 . CASSLEAGVPGYTF TGCGCCAGCAGCTTGGAGGCGGGTGTTCCGGGCTACACCTTC
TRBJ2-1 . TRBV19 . CASSIDGTYNEQFF TGTGCCAGTAGTATCGACGGGACATACAATGAGCAGTTCTTC
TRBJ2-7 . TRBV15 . CATSGTNDYEQYF TGTGCCACCAGCGGGACAAATGACTACGAGCAGTACTTC